Included here is one TCR beta chain sequence, with context. The use of a sample-barcoded 5' primer and a J-beta primer mix characterized a second PCR of about 7 to 12 cycles. A minimum of 3 million CDR3-containing paired-end reads was obtained for each sample. TCRdb re-derived calls from the 5' RACE reads in MiXCR, one entry per CDR3 protein. The sample records approximately 770,000 distinct CDR3 sequences, roughly 60% being singletons. The V and J ends lost 3 bases and 5 bases respectively, with 11 bases between them. The CDR3 sequence is 14 residues long. CDR1 and CDR2 from the germline V gene are KGHSH and LQKENI. The data stem from a study of blood T cells in healthy people across ages.

The J gene is TRBJ1-5, the V gene TRBV18, with D possibly being TRBD1 (5 bases). This sequence was found in a man aged 25-45 years in good health. What was sequenced was blood. CDR3 residues: CASSPGAGHQPQHF. CDR3 sequence (DNA): TGTGCCAGCTCACCTGGGGCAGGCCATCAGCCCCAGCATTTT.